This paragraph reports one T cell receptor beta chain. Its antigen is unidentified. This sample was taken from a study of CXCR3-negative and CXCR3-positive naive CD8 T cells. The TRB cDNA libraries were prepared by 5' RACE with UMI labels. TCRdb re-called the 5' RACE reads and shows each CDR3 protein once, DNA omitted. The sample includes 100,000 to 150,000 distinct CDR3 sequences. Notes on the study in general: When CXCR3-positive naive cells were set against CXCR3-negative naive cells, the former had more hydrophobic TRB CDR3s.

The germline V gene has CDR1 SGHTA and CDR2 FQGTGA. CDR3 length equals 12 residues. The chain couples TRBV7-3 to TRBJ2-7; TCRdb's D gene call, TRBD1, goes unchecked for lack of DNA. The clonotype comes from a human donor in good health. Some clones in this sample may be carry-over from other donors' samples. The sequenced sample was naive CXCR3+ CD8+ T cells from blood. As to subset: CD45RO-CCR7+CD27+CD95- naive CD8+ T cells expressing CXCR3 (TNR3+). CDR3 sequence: CASSSPPGEQYF.